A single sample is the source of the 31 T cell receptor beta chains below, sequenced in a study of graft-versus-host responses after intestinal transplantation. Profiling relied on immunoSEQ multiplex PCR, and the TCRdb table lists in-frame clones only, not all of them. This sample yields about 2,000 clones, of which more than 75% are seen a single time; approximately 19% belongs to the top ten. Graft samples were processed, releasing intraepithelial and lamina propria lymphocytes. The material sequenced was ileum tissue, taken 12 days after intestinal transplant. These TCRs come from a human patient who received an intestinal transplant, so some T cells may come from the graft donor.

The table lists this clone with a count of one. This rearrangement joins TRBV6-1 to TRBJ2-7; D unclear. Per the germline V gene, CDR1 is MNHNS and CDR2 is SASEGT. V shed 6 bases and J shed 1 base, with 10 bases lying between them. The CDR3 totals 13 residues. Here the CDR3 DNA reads TGTGCCAGCAGCAGTGACGGTTCCTACGAGCAGTACTTC. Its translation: CASSSDGSYEQYF.

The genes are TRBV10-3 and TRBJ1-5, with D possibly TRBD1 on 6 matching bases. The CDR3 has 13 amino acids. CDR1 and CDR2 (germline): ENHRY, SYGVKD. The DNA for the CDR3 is TGTGCGGCGAGGGGGGGGGAAAATCAGCCCCAGCATTTT. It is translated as CAARGGENQPQHF.

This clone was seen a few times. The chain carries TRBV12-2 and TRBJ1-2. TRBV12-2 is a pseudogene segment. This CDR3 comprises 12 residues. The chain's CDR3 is CASRLVHYGYTF. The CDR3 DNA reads TGTGCAAGTCGCTTAGTCCACTATGGCTACACCTTC.

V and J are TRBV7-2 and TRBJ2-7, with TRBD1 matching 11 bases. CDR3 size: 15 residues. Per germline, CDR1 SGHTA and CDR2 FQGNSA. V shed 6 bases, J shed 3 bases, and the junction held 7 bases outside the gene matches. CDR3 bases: TGTGCCAGCAGACCAGGGACAGGGGGTATCTACGAGCAGTACTTC. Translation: CASRPGTGGIYEQYF.

CDR3 coding DNA: TGTGCCAGCAGTTTCGGACTAGCGGGATTGCACTACAATGAGCAGTTCTTC. Its translation: CASSFGLAGLHYNEQFF. This chain connects TRBV27 to TRBJ2-1, with TRBD2 matching 12 bases. The CDR3 length is 17 residues. The V and J ends lost 3 bases and 3 bases, in that order; junction bases with no gene match: 6. CDR1 is MNHEY, CDR2 SMNVEV, per germline (reference sequence).

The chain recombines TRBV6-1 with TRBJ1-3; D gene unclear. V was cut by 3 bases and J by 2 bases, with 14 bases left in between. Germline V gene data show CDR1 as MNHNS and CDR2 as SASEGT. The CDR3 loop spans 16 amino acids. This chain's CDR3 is CASSDRVSLTGNTIYF. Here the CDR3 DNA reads TGTGCCAGCAGTGATCGGGTTAGTCTTACTGGAAACACCATATATTTT.

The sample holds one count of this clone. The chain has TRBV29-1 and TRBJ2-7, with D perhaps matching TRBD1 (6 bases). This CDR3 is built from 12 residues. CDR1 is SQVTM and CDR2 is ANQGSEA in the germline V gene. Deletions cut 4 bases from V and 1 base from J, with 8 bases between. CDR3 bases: TGCAGCGTTGCGACAGGATCCTACGAGCAGTACTTC. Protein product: CSVATGSYEQYF.

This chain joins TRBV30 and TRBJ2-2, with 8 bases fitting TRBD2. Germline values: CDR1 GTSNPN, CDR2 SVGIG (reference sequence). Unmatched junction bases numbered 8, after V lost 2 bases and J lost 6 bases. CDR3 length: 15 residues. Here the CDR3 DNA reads TGTGCCTGGAGTCGAGGAACTAGCGGCGCCGGGGAGCTGTTTTTT. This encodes CAWSRGTSGAGELFF. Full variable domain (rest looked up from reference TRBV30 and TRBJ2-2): SQTIHQWPATLVQPVGSPLSLECTVEGTSNPNLYWYRQAAGRGLQLLFYSVGIGQISSEVPQNLSASRPQDRQFILSSKKLLLSDSGFYLCAWSRGTSGAGELFFGEGSRLTVL.

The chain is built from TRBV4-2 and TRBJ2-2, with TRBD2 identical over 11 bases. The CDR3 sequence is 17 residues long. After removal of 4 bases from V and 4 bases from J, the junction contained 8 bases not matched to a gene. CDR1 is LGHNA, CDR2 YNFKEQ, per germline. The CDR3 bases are TGTGCCAGCAGCCTTAGAGTAGCGGGAGGGTCCACCGGGGAGCTGTTTTTT. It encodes CASSLRVAGGSTGELFF.

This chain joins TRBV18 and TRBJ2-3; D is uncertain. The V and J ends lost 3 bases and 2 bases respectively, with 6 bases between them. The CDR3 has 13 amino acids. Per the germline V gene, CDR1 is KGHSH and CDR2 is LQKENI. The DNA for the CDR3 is TGTGCCAGCTCACCTCCCATCACAGATACGCAGTATTTT. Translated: CASSPPITDTQYF.

The CDR3 is CASSLTRGYEQYF. The CDR3 DNA is TGCGCCAGCAGCCTCACCCGGGGGTACGAGCAGTACTTC. The rearrangement uses TRBV4-3 and TRBJ2-7; TRBD2 might be the D (6 bases). Germline V gene sequence: CDR1 LGHNA, CDR2 YSLEER. The CDR3 totals 13 residues. With 4 bases removed from V and 4 bases from J, the gap between germline ends came to 11 bases.

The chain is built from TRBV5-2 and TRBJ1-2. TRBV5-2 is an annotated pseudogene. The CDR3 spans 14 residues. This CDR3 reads CASKGVRKTYGYTF. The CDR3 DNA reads TGTGCCAGCAAGGGAGTACGAAAGACCTATGGCTACACCTTC.

In DNA form, the CDR3 reads TGTGCCAGCAGCAAAGTCCGGGACACCTTCACCGGGGAGCTGTTTTTT. Protein sequence: CASSKVRDTFTGELFF. J is TRBJ2-2 and V is TRBV21-1; the table's D call, TRBD1, was not checked against the DNA. TRBV21-1 is termed a pseudogene. The CDR3 runs to 16 residues.

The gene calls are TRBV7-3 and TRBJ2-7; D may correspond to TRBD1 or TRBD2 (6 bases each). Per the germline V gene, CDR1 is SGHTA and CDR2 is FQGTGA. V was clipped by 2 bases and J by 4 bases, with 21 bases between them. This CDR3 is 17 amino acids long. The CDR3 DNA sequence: TGTGCCAGCAGCTTAGCGGACAGAGCGGGCACCCTTTACGAGCAGTACTTC. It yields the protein CASSLADRAGTLYEQYF.

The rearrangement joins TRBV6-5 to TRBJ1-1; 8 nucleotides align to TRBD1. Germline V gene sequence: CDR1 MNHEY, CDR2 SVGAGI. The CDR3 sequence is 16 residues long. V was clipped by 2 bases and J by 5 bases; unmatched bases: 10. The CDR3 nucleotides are TGTGCCAGCAGTTACGCCGGACAGGGAGGAGATACTGAAGCTTTCTTT. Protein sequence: CASSYAGQGGDTEAFF.

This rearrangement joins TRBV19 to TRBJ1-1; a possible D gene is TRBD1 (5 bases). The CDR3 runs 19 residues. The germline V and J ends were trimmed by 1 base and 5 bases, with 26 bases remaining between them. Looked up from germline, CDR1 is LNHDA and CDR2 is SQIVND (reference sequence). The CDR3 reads CASSIGVWRGGLMGTEAFF. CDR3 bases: TGTGCCAGTAGTATAGGAGTTTGGCGCGGGGGACTAATGGGAACTGAAGCTTTCTTT.

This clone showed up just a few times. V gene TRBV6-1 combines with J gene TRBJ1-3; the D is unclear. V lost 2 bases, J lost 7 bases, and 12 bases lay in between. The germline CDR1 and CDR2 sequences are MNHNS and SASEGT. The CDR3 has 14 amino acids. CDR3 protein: CASSESGWYNTIYF. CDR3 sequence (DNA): TGTGCCAGCAGTGAATCGGGTTGGTACAACACCATATATTTT.

This CDR3 is CASSVGTGSKADTQYF. In DNA form, the CDR3 reads TGTGCCAGCAGCGTAGGGACCGGGAGTAAGGCAGATACGCAGTATTTT. V is TRBV9 and J is TRBJ2-3, with a possible D match to TRBD2 (6 bases). The CDR3 consists of 16 residues. Germline CDR1 reads SGDLS; CDR2 reads YYNGEE. Trimming left V 0 bases short and J 4 bases short, with 15 bases between.

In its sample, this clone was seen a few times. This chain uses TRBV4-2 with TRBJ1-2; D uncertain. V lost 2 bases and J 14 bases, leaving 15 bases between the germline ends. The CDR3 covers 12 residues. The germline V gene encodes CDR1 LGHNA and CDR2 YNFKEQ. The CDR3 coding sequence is TGTGCCAGCAGCCAAAACGCGTTCGGGCAGACCTTC. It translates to CASSQNAFGQTF.

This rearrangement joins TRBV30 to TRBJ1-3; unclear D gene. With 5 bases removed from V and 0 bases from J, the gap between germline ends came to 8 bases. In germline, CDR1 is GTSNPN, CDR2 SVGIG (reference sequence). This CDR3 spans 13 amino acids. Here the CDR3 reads CAWGQNSGNTIYF. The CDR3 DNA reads TGTGCCTGGGGGCAGAACTCTGGAAACACCATATATTTT.

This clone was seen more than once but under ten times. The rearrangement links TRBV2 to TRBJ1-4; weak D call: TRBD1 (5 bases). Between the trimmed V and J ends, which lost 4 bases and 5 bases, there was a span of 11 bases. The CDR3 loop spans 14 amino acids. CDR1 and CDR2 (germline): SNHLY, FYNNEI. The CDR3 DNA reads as TGTGCCAGCAGTGCAAGGGACTCGAATGAAAAACTGTTTTTT. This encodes CASSARDSNEKLFF.

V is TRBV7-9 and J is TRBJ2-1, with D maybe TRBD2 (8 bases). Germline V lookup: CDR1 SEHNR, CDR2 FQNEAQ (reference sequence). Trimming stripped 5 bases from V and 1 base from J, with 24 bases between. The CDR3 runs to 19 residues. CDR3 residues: CASSPQGGSGKGSYNEQFF. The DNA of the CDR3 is TGTGCCAGCAGCCCCCAGGGGGGTAGCGGGAAGGGGTCCTACAATGAGCAGTTCTTC.

CDR3 nucleotide sequence: TGTGCCAGCAGCTTGGACAGGGGTCAGCCCCAGCATTTT. This encodes CASSLDRGQPQHF. The chain joins TRBV5-4 to TRBJ1-5; 7 nucleotides line up with TRBD1. The CDR3 has 13 residues. V shed 0 bases, J shed 6 bases, and the junction held 0 bases outside the gene matches. CDR1 is SGHNT and CDR2 is YYREEE in the germline V gene (reference sequence).

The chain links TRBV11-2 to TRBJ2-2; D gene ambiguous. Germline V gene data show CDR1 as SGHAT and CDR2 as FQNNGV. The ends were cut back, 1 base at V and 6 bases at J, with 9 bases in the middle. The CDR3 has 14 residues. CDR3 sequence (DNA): TGTGCCAGCAGCTTAGTGGGGATGTCCGGGGAGCTGTTTTTT. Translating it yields CASSLVGMSGELFF. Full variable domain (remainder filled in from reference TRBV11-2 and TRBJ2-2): EAGVAQSPRYKIIEKRQSVAFWCNPISGHATLYWYQQILGQGPKLLIQFQNNGVVDDSQLPKDRFSAERLKGVDSTLKIQPAKLEDSAVYLCASSLVGMSGELFFGEGSRLTVL.

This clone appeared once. The chain's CDR3 is CASSLVGLAGNEQFF. Here the CDR3 DNA reads TGTGCCAGCAGCTTAGTTGGGCTAGCGGGCAATGAGCAGTTCTTC. This chain joins TRBV7-6 and TRBJ2-1; TRBD2 aligns across 8 bases. The CDR3 is made up of 15 amino acids. The V gene's germline CDR1 is SGHVS and CDR2 FNYEAQ. Trimming took 1 base from V and 6 from J; bases not matched to a gene: 5.

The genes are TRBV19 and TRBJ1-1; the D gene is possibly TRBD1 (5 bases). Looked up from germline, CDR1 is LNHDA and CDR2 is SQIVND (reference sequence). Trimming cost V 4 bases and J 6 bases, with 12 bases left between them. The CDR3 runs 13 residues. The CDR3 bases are TGTGCCAGTAGTAACAACGGGGGGGCTGAAGCTTTCTTT. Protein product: CASSNNGGAEAFF.

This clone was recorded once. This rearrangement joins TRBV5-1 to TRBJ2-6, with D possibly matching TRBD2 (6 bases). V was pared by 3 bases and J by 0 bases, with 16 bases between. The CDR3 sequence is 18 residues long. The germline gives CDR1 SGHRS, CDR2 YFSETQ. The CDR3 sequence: CASSSTRTTSSGANVLTF. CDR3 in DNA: TGCGCCAGCAGCTCGACGCGGACTACTAGCTCTGGGGCCAACGTCCTGACTTTC.

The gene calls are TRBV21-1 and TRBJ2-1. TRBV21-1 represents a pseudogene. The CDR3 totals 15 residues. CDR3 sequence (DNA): TGTGCCAGCAGCAAAGTACCAGCTTCCTACAATGAGCAGTTCTTC. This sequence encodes CASSKVPASYNEQFF.

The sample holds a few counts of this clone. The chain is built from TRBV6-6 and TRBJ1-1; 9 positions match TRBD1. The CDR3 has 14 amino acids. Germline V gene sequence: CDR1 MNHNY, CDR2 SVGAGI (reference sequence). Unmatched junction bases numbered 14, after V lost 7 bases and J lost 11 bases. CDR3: CASTVQGAQEFAFF. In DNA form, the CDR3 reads TGTGCCAGCACCGTACAGGGGGCCCAGGAATTTGCTTTCTTT.

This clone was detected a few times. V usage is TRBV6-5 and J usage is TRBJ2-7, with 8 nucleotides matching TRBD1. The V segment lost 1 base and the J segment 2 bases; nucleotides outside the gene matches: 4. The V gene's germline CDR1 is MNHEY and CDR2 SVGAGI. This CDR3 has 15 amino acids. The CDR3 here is CASSYFTGGTYEQYF. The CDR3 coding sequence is TGTGCCAGCAGTTACTTCACAGGGGGGACCTACGAGCAGTACTTC.

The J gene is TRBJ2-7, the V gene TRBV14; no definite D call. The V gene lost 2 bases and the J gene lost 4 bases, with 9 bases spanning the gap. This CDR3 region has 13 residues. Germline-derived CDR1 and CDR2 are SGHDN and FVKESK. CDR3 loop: CASSQLPFYEQYF. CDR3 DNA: TGTGCCAGCAGCCAATTGCCCTTTTACGAGCAGTACTTC.